A single sample is the source of the 13 T cell receptor beta chains below, sequenced in a study of cytomegalovirus exposure and HLA in healthy donors. Repertoires were generated with immunoSEQ multiplex PCR, while TCRdb's copy carries only in-frame clones and drops some. The sample holds about 130,000 clones, roughly 90% seen once. The sample consisted of PBMCs. The receptors shown here come from a young man in good health and CMV-seronegative.

V and J are TRBV28 and TRBJ2-7; 7 nucleotides line up with TRBD2. The V gene end was trimmed by 0 bases and the J gene end by 5 bases; junction bases not matched to a gene: 13. The CDR3 loop spans 17 amino acids. Per the germline V gene, CDR1 is MDHEN and CDR2 is SYDVKM. The CDR3 here is CASSLWGGTTVSDEQYF. The CDR3 region has the DNA TGTGCCAGCAGTTTATGGGGAGGGACTACCGTATCGGACGAGCAGTACTTC.

The chain carries TRBV19 and TRBJ1-2; 8 bases are a match to TRBD1. Trimming at V came to 5 bases and at J to 7 bases, leaving 12 bases not matched to a gene. Germline V CDR1 and CDR2: LNHDA, SQIVND (reference sequence). There are 15 residues in the CDR3. The CDR3 protein is CASSAAQGQGGGYTF. CDR3 bases: TGTGCCAGTAGTGCCGCCCAAGGACAGGGTGGTGGCTACACCTTC. Full variable domain (outside the CDR3, taken from reference TRBV19 and TRBJ1-2): DGGITQSPKYLFRKEGQNVTLSCEQNLNHDAMYWYRQDPGQGLRLIYYSQIVNDFQKGDIAEGYSVSREKKESFPLTVTSAQKNPTAFYLCASSAAQGQGGGYTFGSGTRLTVV.

J is TRBJ2-1 and V is TRBV30, with 12 nucleotides matching TRBD1. Germline V gene data show CDR1 as GTSNPN and CDR2 as SVGIG (reference sequence). The length of the CDR3 is 15 residues. Losses at the gene ends were 3 bases for V and 7 bases for J; bases not matched to a gene: 7. DNA of the CDR3: TGTGCCTGGAGGTCCGGGACAGGGGGCTTAAATGAGCAGTTCTTC. Its translation: CAWRSGTGGLNEQFF. Combining the CDR3 with reference TRBV30 and TRBJ2-1 gives the whole variable domain SQTIHQWPATLVQPVGSPLSLECTVEGTSNPNLYWYRQAAGRGLQLLFYSVGIGQISSEVPQNLSASRPQDRQFILSSKKLLLSDSGFYLCAWRSGTGGLNEQFFGPGTRLTVL.

The chain has TRBV2 and TRBJ2-7; D gene unclear. This CDR3 is built from 13 residues. V lost 7 bases to trimming and J lost 3 bases, with 13 bases between them. CDR1 and CDR2 (germline): SNHLY, FYNNEI. The CDR3 nucleotides are TGTGCCAGCAAAACTGGAGATTTCTACGAGCAGTACTTC. Translating it yields CASKTGDFYEQYF.

The V and J genes are TRBV5-6 and TRBJ2-3; 10 nucleotides match TRBD2. The CDR3 has 16 amino acids. Germline CDR1 and CDR2: SGHDT and YYEEEE. The V gene end was trimmed by 1 base and the J gene end by 1 base; junction bases not matched to a gene: 3. The CDR3 nucleotides read TGTGCCAGCAGCTTGACTAGCGGGGTACGCACAGATACGCAGTATTTT. Translation gives CASSLTSGVRTDTQYF.

The chain links TRBV12-5 to TRBJ1-1; D remains ambiguous. CDR3 length equals 14 residues. The V gene's germline CDR1 is LGHNT and CDR2 FRNRAP. The V end was cut by 2 bases, the J end by 4 bases, with 11 bases between. The CDR3 bases are TGTGCTAGTGGTTTGAGCGGAGGACGCACTGAAGCTTTCTTT. Protein: CASGLSGGRTEAFF.

This clone appeared a few times. The rearrangement uses TRBV6-5 and TRBJ1-6; D uncertain. Trimming pared 6 bases from V and 8 bases from J, leaving 14 bases between. Looked up from germline, CDR1 is MNHEY and CDR2 is SVGAGI. This CDR3 region has 14 residues. CDR3 loop: CASSRRETYSPLHF. For the CDR3, the DNA is TGTGCCAGCAGCCGACGGGAAACCTATTCACCCCTCCACTTT.

The chain combines TRBV10-2 with TRBJ2-1; 8 bases are a match to TRBD2. V trimming: 9 bases; J trimming: 7 bases; junction bases outside the gene matches: 14. The CDR3 consists of 15 residues. Germline-derived CDR1 and CDR2 are WSHSY and SAAADI. The CDR3: CASSTTSGKSNEQFF. The CDR3, as DNA: TGCGCCAGTTCCACTACTAGCGGCAAATCTAATGAGCAGTTCTTC.

This chain links TRBV4-1 with TRBJ2-3, with TRBD2 matching over 9 bases. CDR1 is MGHRA, CDR2 YSYEKL, per germline. The CDR3 has 18 amino acids. With 4 bases clipped from V and 6 bases from J, the junction kept 17 bases outside the gene matches. CDR3 residues: CASSLQTGTSNILDTQYF. CDR3 bases: TGCGCCAGCAGCCTTCAAACCGGGACTAGCAATATCCTGGATACGCAGTATTTT.

The chain carries TRBV25-1 and TRBJ2-3; 10 bases fit TRBD1. The CDR3 sequence is 15 residues long. J was trimmed by 3 bases and V by 3 bases; bases with no gene match: 3. The germline gives CDR1 MGHDK, CDR2 SYGVNS. The CDR3 nucleotides read TGTGCCAGCAGTGAGCGACAGGGGGCAACAGATACGCAGTATTTT. The encoded protein is CASSERQGATDTQYF.

This sequence joins TRBV5-4 and TRBJ1-4; D might be TRBD1 (5 bases). This CDR3 has 14 residues. Germline V gene lookup returns CDR1 SGHNT and CDR2 YYREEE (reference sequence). V dropped 4 bases and J dropped 5 bases, with 12 bases sitting between them. DNA of the CDR3: TGTGCCAGCAGCGATGGGACTTTAAATGAAAAACTGTTTTTT. Residues: CASSDGTLNEKLFF.

This clone was observed a few times. This rearrangement joins TRBV5-1 to TRBJ1-5, with D perhaps TRBD1 (5 bases). The V gene lost 6 bases and the J gene lost 5 bases, with 12 bases spanning the gap. Germline values: CDR1 SGHRS, CDR2 YFSETQ. The CDR3 consists of 13 residues. The DNA of the CDR3 is TGCGCCAGCATGACAGCTCCCGATCAGCCCCAGCATTTT. It codes for CASMTAPDQPQHF.

V gene TRBV4-1 combines with J gene TRBJ2-7; TRBD1 matches 7 bases. Looked up from germline, CDR1 is MGHRA and CDR2 is YSYEKL. This CDR3 is built from 15 residues. The trim removed 1 base at V and 3 bases at J, leaving 6 bases unmatched. DNA for the CDR3: TGCGCCAGCAGCCAAGGATGGACAGGTTTCTACGAGCAGTACTTC. Translation gives CASSQGWTGFYEQYF.